Below are 18 T cell receptor beta chains sequenced from a single sample in a study of blood T cell repertoires in COVID-19 (dated by TCRdb to the early 2020s). Libraries were prepared through the immunoSEQ multiplex PCR assay. The table was pulled from immuneACCESS by TCRdb, which kept in-frame rearrangements only. Such tables lose some clones; where checked, under half of the loss comes from unresolved V genes, and the rest has no known cause. The sample table holds about 270,000 clones, of which 86% were seen once. The ten largest clones capture 12% of the sample. Sequenced input: peripheral blood. The receptors come from a woman aged 30 to 39 with COVID-19, enrolled during active disease.

This clone appeared a few times. V is TRBV10-1 and J is TRBJ2-2; tentative D call: TRBD2 (5 bases). Germline CDR1 is WNHNN and CDR2 is SYGVQD (reference sequence). The CDR3 length is 12 residues. V lost 10 bases, J lost 5 bases, and 11 bases lay in between. The CDR3 DNA follows: TGCGCCACGTCCCGGGAAACCGGGGAGCTGTTTTTT. It encodes CATSRETGELFF.

Note on this clone: Other DNA sequences in this specimen translate into the identical CDR3. The chain is built from TRBV5-1 and TRBJ1-1; no reliable D call. V was cut by 2 bases and J by 2 bases, with 7 bases left in between. The germline V gene has CDR1 SGHRS and CDR2 YFSETQ. This CDR3 spans 13 amino acids. In DNA form, the CDR3 reads TGCGCCAGCAGCTTCGGCGGAAACACTGAAGCTTTCTTT. Protein sequence: CASSFGGNTEAFF.

This sequence joins TRBV5-4 and TRBJ2-5, with D possibly being TRBD2 (6 bases). The V end was cut by 4 bases, the J end by 3 bases, with 19 bases between. The germline gives CDR1 SGHNT, CDR2 YYREEE (reference sequence). The CDR3 loop spans 16 amino acids. The CDR3 bases are TGTGCCAGCAGCGAGTGGGGCGGGGTGCAAGAAGAGACCCAGTACTTC. Protein: CASSEWGGVQEETQYF.

This chain links TRBV29-1 with TRBJ2-2; D gene unclear. V lost 4 bases and J 4 bases, leaving 19 bases between the germline ends. CDR1 is SQVTM, CDR2 ANQGSEA, per germline. The CDR3 covers 16 residues. CDR3 bases: TGCAGCGTTGTGGTGGCACTGGGTAGAGGCACCGGGGAGCTGTTTTTT. Encoded protein: CSVVVALGRGTGELFF.

The V gene is TRBV11-2, the J gene TRBJ2-1, with TRBD2 identical over 10 bases. V trimming: 1 base; J trimming: 5 bases; junction bases outside the gene matches: 2. Germline CDR1 SGHAT, CDR2 FQNNGV. The CDR3 runs 15 residues. CDR3: CASSLVLAGNNEQFF. The CDR3 DNA follows: TGTGCCAGCAGCTTAGTACTAGCGGGGAACAATGAGCAGTTCTTC.

This chain links TRBV5-1 with TRBJ2-5, with 7 nucleotides matching TRBD1. This CDR3 region has 14 residues. After removal of 4 bases from V and 1 base from J, the junction contained 4 bases not matched to a gene. The V gene's germline CDR1 is SGHRS and CDR2 YFSETQ. The CDR3 reads CASSPGQTQETQYF. The CDR3, as DNA: TGCGCCAGCAGCCCGGGACAGACCCAAGAGACCCAGTACTTC.

With regard to this clone: The identical CDR3 is also encoded by other nucleotide sequences in the sample. J is TRBJ1-6 and V is TRBV5-1; D is perhaps TRBD1 (5 bases). Germline lookup yields CDR1 SGHRS and CDR2 YFSETQ. This CDR3 is built from 13 residues. Trimming left V 0 bases short and J 10 bases short, with 8 bases between. Written as DNA, the CDR3 is TGCGCCAGCAGCTTGGCAGGGAGGTCACCCCTCCACTTT. Encoded protein: CASSLAGRSPLHF.

The V call is TRBV7-9, the J call TRBJ2-5; D remains unclear. The CDR3 runs 14 residues. The V gene lost 2 bases and the J gene lost 5 bases, with 12 bases spanning the gap. CDR1 SEHNR and CDR2 FQNEAQ come from the germline V gene (reference sequence). CDR3 DNA sequence: TGTGCCAGCAGCTTACGACTCCAGACGGAGACCCAGTACTTC. Its protein is CASSLRLQTETQYF. Full variable domain (remainder filled in from reference TRBV7-9 and TRBJ2-5): DTGVSQNPRHKITKRGQNVTFRCDPISEHNRLYWYRQTLGQGPEFLTYFQNEAQLEKSRLLSDRFSAERPKGSFSTLEIQRTEQGDSAMYLCASSLRLQTETQYFGPGTRLLVL.

This clone appeared once. The chain carries TRBV6-2 or TRBV6-3 and TRBJ2-7; D call uncertain. V was shortened by 2 bases and J by 6 bases, with 8 bases between the two germline ends. CDR3 size: 12 residues. Germline loops: CDR1 MNHEY, CDR2 SVGEGT. The CDR3: CASSYIVPEQYF. The CDR3 nucleotides read TGTGCCAGCAGTTACATCGTTCCCGAGCAGTACTTC.

This clone has just one count. The rearrangement joins TRBV7-9 to TRBJ2-7; 14 bases map to TRBD2. J was trimmed by 3 bases and V by 8 bases; bases with no gene match: 6. The CDR3 covers 15 residues. Germline loops: CDR1 SEHNR, CDR2 FQNEAQ (reference sequence). The CDR3 DNA reads as TGTGCCAGCTCAGGGACTAGCGGGGGTTTCTACGAGCAGTACTTC. This sequence encodes CASSGTSGGFYEQYF. Filled out from reference TRBV7-9 and TRBJ2-7, the complete variable domain reads DTGVSQNPRHKITKRGQNVTFRCDPISEHNRLYWYRQTLGQGPEFLTYFQNEAQLEKSRLLSDRFSAERPKGSFSTLEIQRTEQGDSAMYLCASSGTSGGFYEQYFGPGTRLTVT.

The chain is built from TRBV5-5 and TRBJ2-3; 12 positions match TRBD2. This CDR3 region has 16 residues. Looked up from germline, CDR1 is SGHKS and CDR2 is YYEKEE (reference sequence). With 4 bases clipped from V and 4 bases from J, the junction kept 7 bases outside the gene matches. CDR3 residues: CASSRTSGAWADTQYF. The CDR3 bases are TGTGCCAGCAGCCGGACTAGCGGGGCATGGGCAGATACGCAGTATTTT. The entire variable domain, with the rest obtained from reference TRBV5-5 and TRBJ2-3, is as follows: DAGVTQSPTHLIKTRGQQVTLRCSPISGHKSVSWYQQVLGQGPQFIFQYYEKEERGRGNFPDRFSARQFPNYSSELNVNALLLGDSALYLCASSRTSGAWADTQYFGPGTRLTVL.

The chain employs TRBV10-1 and TRBJ1-1; D gene ambiguous. Trimming left V 3 bases short and J 4 bases short, with 9 bases between. Germline-derived CDR1 and CDR2 are WNHNN and SYGVQD (reference sequence). The CDR3 loop spans 13 amino acids. CDR3 bases: TGCGCCAGCAGTGACGGGGTCAGCACTGAAGCTTTCTTT. Translated, it gives CASSDGVSTEAFF.

The rearrangement uses TRBV29-1 and TRBJ2-7; D may be TRBD2 (6 bases). In germline, CDR1 is SQVTM, CDR2 ANQGSEA. The CDR3 is 12 amino acids. Trimming stripped 4 bases from V and 7 bases from J, with 14 bases between. The CDR3: CSVVRWGREQYF. CDR3 in DNA: TGCAGCGTTGTTCGTTGGGGGAGGGAGCAGTACTTC.

V and J are TRBV6-5 and TRBJ2-7, with TRBD1 identical over 7 bases. V lost 6 bases and J lost 4; bases outside the gene matches: 6. Germline V gene data show CDR1 as MNHEY and CDR2 as SVGAGI. The CDR3 is made up of 13 amino acids. The DNA for the CDR3 is TGTGCCAGCAGCCGGGACAGAATTTACGAGCAGTACTTC. It codes for CASSRDRIYEQYF.

This clone showed up just a few times. Other DNA sequences within the sample encode an identical CDR3. The V and J genes are TRBV5-6 and TRBJ2-7; the D gene is possibly TRBD2 (6 bases). V gave up 4 bases and J gave up 7 bases, with 9 bases separating them. Germline values: CDR1 SGHDT, CDR2 YYEEEE. This CDR3 spans 11 amino acids. CDR3 protein: CASSRAGEQYF. In DNA, the CDR3 is TGTGCCAGCAGCCGGGCGGGGGAGCAGTACTTC.

This clone was detected a few times. V is TRBV3-1 (or the pseudogene TRBV3-2) and J is TRBJ2-7; 8 nucleotides align to TRBD2. This CDR3 spans 14 amino acids. V shed 1 base, J shed 3 bases, and the junction held 2 bases outside the gene matches. Germline CDR1 is LGHDT and CDR2 is YNNKEL (reference sequence). This CDR3 is CASSQAGLVYEQYF. In DNA form, the CDR3 reads TGTGCCAGCAGCCAAGCGGGACTAGTCTACGAGCAGTACTTC.

V usage is TRBV27 and J usage is TRBJ1-2; 10 bases fit TRBD1. CDR3 size: 15 residues. V was clipped by 3 bases and J by 6 bases; unmatched bases: 7. Germline V lookup: CDR1 MNHEY, CDR2 SMNVEV (reference sequence). CDR3 region: CASSLLGQGVDGYTF. The CDR3 DNA reads TGTGCCAGCAGTTTGTTAGGACAGGGGGTTGATGGCTACACCTTC.

This rearrangement joins TRBV5-4 to TRBJ1-1; no clear D. This CDR3 spans 13 amino acids. The germline V and J ends were trimmed by 1 base and 4 bases, with 8 bases remaining between them. Germline V gives CDR1 SGHNT, CDR2 YYREEE (reference sequence). CDR3 protein: CASSLSATTEAFF. CDR3 DNA: TGTGCCAGCAGCTTGTCAGCGACCACTGAAGCTTTCTTT.